What follows are 32 T cell receptor beta chains derived from one specimen sequenced in a study of T cell changes during pregnancy in multiple sclerosis. Clones were read by immunoSEQ multiplex PCR, and TCRdb kept only the in-frame ones, dropping some. The table records about 40,000 clones, roughly 84% of them present only once. The sample in question was CD8+ T cells from peripheral blood mononuclear cells, obtained in the first trimester of pregnancy. These receptors came from a female donor with multiple sclerosis, enrolled in a pregnancy study.

The chain joins TRBV6-6 to TRBJ1-5, with 8 bases matching TRBD1. Germline CDR1 MNHNY, CDR2 SVGAGI (reference sequence). V was clipped by 2 bases and J by 5 bases; unmatched bases: 8. This CDR3 has 16 residues. In nucleotides, the CDR3 is TGTGCCAGCAGTTACGTACGTGGACAGGGCGATCAGCCCCAGCATTTT. It encodes CASSYVRGQGDQPQHF.

V usage is TRBV27 and J usage is TRBJ1-6; TRBD1 might be the D (6 bases). Germline lookup yields CDR1 MNHEY and CDR2 SMNVEV (reference sequence). V was pared by 1 base and J by 7 bases, with 17 bases between. The CDR3 extends over 17 amino acids. CDR3 sequence: CASSLFLTGTPNSPLHF. Written as DNA, the CDR3 is TGTGCCAGCAGTTTATTTTTAACCGGGACACCAAATTCACCCCTCCACTTT.

This clone was counted a few times. The V and J genes are TRBV7-8 and TRBJ2-7; 8 bases map to TRBD1. The V segment lost 5 bases and the J segment 4 bases; nucleotides outside the gene matches: 10. The CDR3 is made up of 15 amino acids. CDR1 SGHVS and CDR2 FQNEAQ come from the germline V gene. The CDR3 nucleotides read TGTGCCAGCAGCCTTATTGGACAGGGAGGATACGAGCAGTACTTC. As protein: CASSLIGQGGYEQYF.

The genes are TRBV4-3 and TRBJ2-1; D may be TRBD2 (6 bases). V lost 8 bases and J 4 bases, leaving 15 bases between the germline ends. The CDR3 runs 14 residues. CDR1 LGHNA and CDR2 YSLEER come from the germline V gene. CDR3 in DNA: TGCGCCAGCGCTACAGGAGGGTTGTACAATGAGCAGTTCTTC. Its protein product is CASATGGLYNEQFF.

The chain recombines TRBV4-3 with TRBJ2-3, with 13 bases lining up with TRBD2. The junction had 4 bases not matched to a gene; V was cut back by 1 base and J by 0 bases. The CDR3 spans 18 residues. Germline V gene sequence: CDR1 LGHNA, CDR2 YSLEER. Written as DNA, the CDR3 is TGCGCCAGCAGCCAAGTAACTAGCGGGGGGGCTAGCACAGATACGCAGTATTTT. Its protein product is CASSQVTSGGASTDTQYF.

The chain has TRBV7-9 and TRBJ2-7; D perhaps matches TRBD1 (6 bases). Trimming shortened V by 6 bases and J by 0 bases, and 9 bases separated the two germline ends. This CDR3 has 13 residues. CDR1 is SEHNR, CDR2 FQNEAQ, per germline (reference sequence). The CDR3 DNA follows: TGTGCCAGCAGGACAGGAGGCTCCTACGAGCAGTACTTC. Protein product: CASRTGGSYEQYF.

V gene TRBV4-1 combines with J gene TRBJ1-1; weak D call: TRBD1 (6 bases). This CDR3 contains 16 residues. CDR1 MGHRA and CDR2 YSYEKL come from the germline V gene. V gave up 5 bases and J gave up 9 bases, with 25 bases separating them. In nucleotides, the CDR3 is TGCGCCAGCAGCGCCACTCGGGACATTTTCCCCCCCCAAGCTTTCTTT. Its protein product is CASSATRDIFPPQAFF.

V gene TRBV6-4 combines with J gene TRBJ1-5; 11 bases align to TRBD1. CDR1 and CDR2 (germline): MRHNA, SNTAGT. The CDR3 covers 20 residues. J lost 6 bases, V lost 0 bases, and 16 bases had no gene match. The CDR3 region is CASSDSRTGGEGVRGQPQHF. The CDR3 coding sequence is TGTGCCAGCAGTGACTCGAGGACAGGGGGCGAAGGTGTCCGGGGTCAGCCCCAGCATTTT.

This clone was recorded only once. This chain joins TRBV9 and TRBJ2-3, with TRBD2 identical over 10 bases. Germline CDR1 and CDR2: SGDLS and YYNGEE. After removal of 0 bases from V and 2 bases from J, the junction contained 3 bases not matched to a gene. The CDR3 has 16 residues. The CDR3 region is CASSVASGGNTDTQYF. In nucleotides, the CDR3 is TGTGCCAGCAGCGTAGCTAGCGGGGGAAACACAGATACGCAGTATTTT.

This chain uses TRBV6-4 with TRBJ2-6; a weak D match, TRBD1 (6 bases). The CDR3 has 16 residues. From germline, CDR1 is MRHNA and CDR2 SNTAGT. Trimming took 5 bases from V and 0 from J, leaving 11 bases between them. The CDR3 region has the DNA TGTGCCAGCAGTCAAACAGGGAACTCTGGGGCCAACGTCCTGACTTTC. Translated, it gives CASSQTGNSGANVLTF.

V is TRBV4-1 and J is TRBJ1-2; 7 bases agree with TRBD1. The CDR3 has 12 amino acids. V dropped 5 bases and J dropped 10; count of bases not matched to a gene: 7. Looked up from germline, CDR1 is MGHRA and CDR2 is YSYEKL. CDR3 sequence reads: CASSGDSQSYTF. Written as DNA, the CDR3 is TGCGCCAGCAGCGGGGACAGTCAGTCCTACACCTTC.

This clone was recorded once. The CDR3: CAWSDGSHNQPQHF. CDR3 DNA sequence: TGTGCCTGGAGTGATGGCAGTCACAATCAGCCCCAGCATTTT. This chain connects TRBV30 to TRBJ1-5; D gene unclear. The CDR3 covers 14 residues. Trimming removed 1 base at V and 3 bases at J, with 10 bases between. The germline V gene has CDR1 GTSNPN and CDR2 SVGIG (reference sequence).

The sample holds one count of this clone. The chain employs TRBV5-1 and TRBJ2-5; 14 bases fit TRBD2. In germline, CDR1 is SGHRS, CDR2 YFSETQ. The CDR3 spans 17 residues. V trimming: 4 bases; J trimming: 1 base; junction bases outside the gene matches: 6. The CDR3 reads CASSARLAGGIQETQYF. The CDR3 region has the DNA TGCGCCAGCAGCGCCCGACTAGCGGGGGGGATCCAAGAGACCCAGTACTTC.

The rearrangement joins TRBV6-4 to TRBJ2-2, with 11 positions matching TRBD2. CDR3 length: 15 residues. After removal of 5 bases from V and 5 bases from J, the junction contained 4 bases not matched to a gene. CDR1 is MRHNA and CDR2 is SNTAGT in the germline V gene. CDR3 in DNA: TGTGCCAGCAGTTTGACTAGCGGGGAAACCGGGGAGCTGTTTTTT. This translates into CASSLTSGETGELFF.

The chain employs TRBV21-1 and TRBJ1-6; TRBD1, the D gene given by the table, was not confirmed from the DNA. TRBV21-1 is given as a pseudogene. CDR3 length equals 15 residues. The CDR3 loop is CASSKGLAVNSPLHF. The CDR3, as DNA: TGTGCCAGCAGCAAAGGGCTGGCAGTTAATTCACCCCTCCACTTT.

This chain links TRBV6-1 with TRBJ1-2, with TRBD1 as a possible D gene (6 bases). V dropped 8 bases and J dropped 11 bases, with 21 bases sitting between them. The length of the CDR3 is 13 residues. Per germline, CDR1 MNHNS and CDR2 SASEGT. The CDR3, as DNA: TGTGCCAGCCTGGGGGGGCCCAGGGAGTTATACACCTTC. It codes for CASLGGPRELYTF.

The chain recombines TRBV12-5 with TRBJ2-4, with D possibly being TRBD2 (7 bases). The V gene's germline CDR1 is LGHNT and CDR2 FRNRAP. The V end lost 5 bases, the J end lost 6 bases, and 23 bases lay between the germline ends. The CDR3 contains 17 residues. CDR3 in DNA: TGTGCTAGTGGTACCAGGAGGGGGGAGGGGCTGGGAAACATTCAGTACTTC. Amino acid sequence: CASGTRRGEGLGNIQYF.

The V gene is TRBV11-2, the J gene TRBJ1-1; no clear D. Germline V CDR1 and CDR2: SGHAT, FQNNGV. CDR3 length: 15 residues. The V end was cut by 1 base, the J end by 7 bases, with 16 bases between. CDR3 region: CASSLAAGMRVEAFF. The CDR3 DNA sequence: TGTGCCAGCAGCTTAGCAGCTGGCATGCGGGTTGAAGCTTTCTTT.

The rearrangement links TRBV7-3 to TRBJ1-1; possibly TRBD1 for D (5 bases). Germline V gene sequence: CDR1 SGHTA, CDR2 FQGTGA. Trimming removed 2 bases from V and 4 bases from J, with 14 bases in between. The CDR3 has 15 residues. As DNA, the CDR3 is TGTGCCAGCAGCTTAGGGGGGGGACGGGTCACTGAAGCTTTCTTT. Its translation is CASSLGGGRVTEAFF.

The rearrangement uses TRBV5-4 and TRBJ1-2; a weak D match, TRBD1 (5 bases). Trimming stripped 0 bases from V and 8 bases from J, with 29 bases between. The CDR3 has 19 amino acids. From germline, CDR1 is SGHNT and CDR2 YYREEE (reference sequence). CDR3 sequence (DNA): TGTGCCAGCAGCTTGGTTGGGGGGGGTTCTTCCCTCCAATTTGGGGGCTACACCTTC. This gives the protein CASSLVGGGSSLQFGGYTF.

The chain joins TRBV5-4 to TRBJ1-4; possibly TRBD1 for D (6 bases). In germline, CDR1 is SGHNT, CDR2 YYREEE (reference sequence). The V end was cut by 4 bases, the J end by 3 bases, with 16 bases between. This CDR3 region has 16 residues. CDR3 sequence: CASSKTGLEANEKLFF. The CDR3 nucleotides read TGTGCCAGCAGCAAAACAGGGCTAGAGGCTAATGAAAAACTGTTTTTT.

In nucleotides, the CDR3 is TGTGCCAGCAGCGTGGCAGGCGTGAACACTGAAGCTTTCTTT. It codes for CASSVAGVNTEAFF. The chain combines TRBV9 with TRBJ1-1, with D unresolved. The V and J ends lost 2 bases and 0 bases respectively, with 8 bases between them. CDR1 is SGDLS and CDR2 is YYNGEE in the germline V gene. This CDR3 spans 14 amino acids. The full variable domain, completed using reference TRBV9 and TRBJ1-1, is DSGVTQTPKHLITATGQRVTLRCSPRSGDLSVYWYQQSLDQGLQFLIQYYNGEERAKGNILERFSAQQFPDLHSELNLSSLELGDSALYFCASSVAGVNTEAFFGQGTRLTVV.

The chain joins TRBV9 to TRBJ2-3; 9 nucleotides align to TRBD2. This CDR3 has 16 residues. After removal of 4 bases from V and 2 bases from J, the junction contained 8 bases not matched to a gene. Germline V gives CDR1 SGDLS, CDR2 YYNGEE. In DNA, the CDR3 is TGTGCCAGCAGCTCGAGACTAGCGGCCCTCACAGATACGCAGTATTTT. Translating it yields CASSSRLAALTDTQYF.

This chain joins TRBV7-9 and TRBJ2-5, with no clear D. The length of the CDR3 is 11 residues. Germline CDR1 reads SEHNR; CDR2 reads FQNEAQ (reference sequence). Trimming stripped 5 bases from V and 1 base from J, with 2 bases between. CDR3 amino acids: CASSLQETQYF. In DNA form, the CDR3 reads TGTGCCAGCAGCCTCCAAGAGACCCAGTACTTC. Based on the CDR3 plus reference TRBV7-9 and TRBJ2-5, the full variable domain is DTGVSQNPRHKITKRGQNVTFRCDPISEHNRLYWYRQTLGQGPEFLTYFQNEAQLEKSRLLSDRFSAERPKGSFSTLEIQRTEQGDSAMYLCASSLQETQYFGPGTRLLVL.

The chain combines TRBV13 with TRBJ2-1; 7 bases map to TRBD1. Trimming at V came to 5 bases and at J to 0 bases, leaving 4 bases not matched to a gene. Germline CDR1 PRHDT, CDR2 FYEKMQ (reference sequence). CDR3 length: 15 amino acids. The CDR3 sequence: CASSTRDSSYNEQFF. For the CDR3, the DNA is TGTGCCAGCAGCACCCGGGACAGCTCCTACAATGAGCAGTTCTTC.

V usage is TRBV7-3 and J usage is TRBJ2-2, with D hard to call. This CDR3 has 13 residues. Trimming removed 4 bases at V and 4 bases at J, with 7 bases between. Germline V gene sequence: CDR1 SGHTA, CDR2 FQGTGA. The CDR3 is CASSSLATGELFF. The CDR3 nucleotides are TGTGCCAGCAGCTCATTGGCCACCGGGGAGCTGTTTTTT.

The chain is built from TRBV9 and TRBJ2-7, with a weak D call TRBD1 (5 bases). The CDR3 runs to 13 residues. Looked up from germline, CDR1 is SGDLS and CDR2 is YYNGEE. The V end was cut by 4 bases, the J end by 0 bases, with 8 bases between. DNA for the CDR3: TGTGCCAGCAGCCCTGGGGCCTCCTACGAGCAGTACTTC. Amino acid sequence: CASSPGASYEQYF.

This clone was observed a few times. This chain links TRBV2 with TRBJ1-1; D is ambiguous. Germline V gene sequence: CDR1 SNHLY, CDR2 FYNNEI. V lost 7 bases and J lost 4, with 7 bases in between. This CDR3 has 11 amino acids. The CDR3 region is CASIWSTEAFF. The CDR3 region has the DNA TGTGCCAGCATATGGAGCACTGAAGCTTTCTTT.

The chain joins TRBV7-8 to TRBJ1-2, with D maybe TRBD1 (5 bases). The CDR3 loop spans 13 amino acids. In germline, CDR1 is SGHVS, CDR2 FQNEAQ. Trimming shortened V by 5 bases and J by 3 bases, and 10 bases separated the two germline ends. CDR3 residues: CASSEGTDYGYTF. The CDR3 nucleotides are TGTGCCAGCAGCGAAGGGACTGACTATGGCTACACCTTC.

The chain combines TRBV5-5 with TRBJ1-2; D uncertain. Deletions cut 0 bases from V and 5 bases from J, with 11 bases between. The CDR3 is made up of 14 amino acids. The germline gives CDR1 SGHKS, CDR2 YYEKEE (reference sequence). The CDR3 loop reads CASSLAQKIYGYTF. The CDR3 nucleotides read TGTGCCAGCAGCTTGGCCCAGAAAATATATGGCTACACCTTC.

This sequence joins TRBV7-6 and TRBJ1-1; 10 bases are a match to TRBD1. The CDR3 length is 16 residues. Germline assignment: CDR1 SGHVS and CDR2 FNYEAQ. V gave up 1 base and J gave up 1 base; unmatched junction bases: 3. CDR3 nucleotides: TGTGCCAGCAGCTTAGGATGGGACAGGGGGAACACTGAAGCTTTCTTT. This codes for CASSLGWDRGNTEAFF.

This chain links TRBV30 with TRBJ1-2; 7 bases align to TRBD1. The CDR3 spans 13 residues. CDR1 is GTSNPN, CDR2 SVGIG, per germline (reference sequence). V gave up 2 bases and J gave up 4 bases; unmatched junction bases: 4. The CDR3 DNA follows: TGTGCCTGGAGTACTGGGACAGCCTATGGCTACACCTTC. The encoded protein is CAWSTGTAYGYTF.